This paragraph reports one T cell receptor (beta chain). The repertoire was sequenced with immunoSEQ multiplex PCR; TCRdb's copy has only in-frame clones and lacks some. The sample records 300,000 to 450,000 clones, about 90% being singletons. J gave up 5 bases and V 2 bases, and 10 bases lay outside the gene matches. This CDR3 is built from 16 residues. Germline V CDR1 and CDR2: MNHEY, SVGAGI. This sample was included in a study of blood T cell repertoires in COVID-19. The wider study: T cells, B-cell-depleted T cells, or PBMCs supplied cDNA or gDNA.

The participants were between roughly 18 and 100 years old and came from under 25 US areas. Symptom resolution, clearance, or two negative PCRs marked the recovered donors of Cohort 3. The chain links TRBV6-5 to TRBJ1-2; TRBD1 agrees at 8 bases. The sequencing input was PBMCs or T cells enriched from blood (not recorded which). The TCR was taken from a woman in her twenties or thirties who had recovered from COVID-19. The CDR3 coding sequence is TGTGCCAGCAGTTACCGTTCGGCAGGGGGCGCATATGGCTACACCTTC. This codes for CASSYRSAGGAYGYTF.